The rows below give T cell receptor beta chains drawn from one sample of a study of blood T cell repertoires in COVID-19. Sequencing used immunoSEQ multiplex PCR; TCRdb keeps in-frame clones, though not all of them. The sample holds about 400,000 clones, 70% to 90% seen once. Source material: PBMCs or T cells enriched from blood (not recorded which). The receptors were gathered from a woman between 35 and 50 years old with acute COVID-19. Both conserved end residues are part of each CDR3. Fields, in order: V gene, J gene, D gene, clone size, CDR3 protein, CDR3 DNA. A D gene is named only where the DNA matches it firmly. Only part of the rows carry a size: once, few, many, or a class if the clone is expanded.

v_call: TRBV9; j_call: TRBJ2-7; d_call: NA; clone_size: NA; cdr3_aa: CASSVDVKREQYF; cdr3_nt: TGTGCCAGCAGCGTAGATGTAAAGCGCGAGCAGTACTTC
v_call: TRBV27; j_call: TRBJ1-2; d_call: TRBD1; clone_size: NA; cdr3_aa: CASIGQGHYGYTF; cdr3_nt: TGTGCCAGCATCGGACAGGGACATTATGGCTACACCTTC
v_call: TRBV5-1; j_call: TRBJ2-1; d_call: TRBD1; clone_size: NA; cdr3_aa: CASSRLSGTGSSYNEQFF; cdr3_nt: TGCGCCAGCAGCCGCCTGAGCGGGACAGGGAGCTCCTACAATGAGCAGTTCTTC
v_call: TRBV24-1; j_call: TRBJ2-2; d_call: TRBD2; clone_size: once; cdr3_aa: CATSVLSPSGGLTTGELFF; cdr3_nt: TGTGCCACCAGTGTCCTTTCACCCAGCGGGGGGTTAACCACCGGGGAGCTGTTTTTT
v_call: TRBV4-1; j_call: TRBJ1-4; d_call: NA; clone_size: NA; cdr3_aa: CASSQIIGGSANEKLFF; cdr3_nt: TGCGCCAGCAGCCAGATAATTGGGGGGTCAGCTAATGAAAAACTGTTTTTT
v_call: TRBV12-3/TRBV12-4; j_call: TRBJ1-5; d_call: NA; clone_size: few; cdr3_aa: CASSHRDQQPQHF; cdr3_nt: TGTGCCAGCAGTCACAGGGATCAGCAGCCCCAGCATTTT
v_call: TRBV15; j_call: TRBJ1-5; d_call: TRBD1; clone_size: NA; cdr3_aa: CATSRGQGGYSNQPQHF; cdr3_nt: TGTGCCACCAGCAGAGGACAGGGTGGTTATAGCAATCAGCCCCAGCATTTT
v_call: TRBV6-6; j_call: TRBJ2-7; d_call: TRBD1; clone_size: NA; cdr3_aa: CASSGRQGAYEQYF; cdr3_nt: TGTGCCAGCAGTGGGAGACAGGGGGCTTACGAGCAGTACTTC
v_call: TRBV9; j_call: TRBJ2-2; d_call: TRBD2; clone_size: once; cdr3_aa: CASSGQGLANTGELFF; cdr3_nt: TGTGCCAGCAGCGGACAGGGACTAGCTAACACCGGGGAGCTGTTTTTT
v_call: TRBV5-4; j_call: TRBJ1-4; d_call: NA; clone_size: few; cdr3_aa: CASSLAVGYNEKLFF; cdr3_nt: TGTGCCAGCAGCTTGGCTGTCGGGTATAATGAAAAACTGTTTTTT
v_call: TRBV9; j_call: TRBJ1-3; d_call: NA; clone_size: NA; cdr3_aa: CASSVGRVFSGNTIYF; cdr3_nt: TGTGCCAGCAGCGTAGGCAGGGTCTTTTCTGGAAACACCATATATTTT
v_call: TRBV6-1; j_call: TRBJ2-2; d_call: TRBD1; clone_size: once; cdr3_aa: CASTLTGGSGELFF; cdr3_nt: TGTGCCAGCACTCTAACAGGGGGCTCCGGGGAGCTGTTTTTT
v_call: TRBV9; j_call: TRBJ1-2; d_call: NA; clone_size: NA; cdr3_aa: CASSVTGDGYTF; cdr3_nt: TGTGCCAGCAGCGTAACGGGTGATGGCTACACCTTC
v_call: TRBV2; j_call: TRBJ1-4; d_call: NA; clone_size: many; cdr3_aa: CASSPTGEGYELFF; cdr3_nt: TGTGCCAGCAGCCCTACGGGGGAGGGCTACGAACTGTTTTTT
v_call: TRBV2; j_call: TRBJ2-4; d_call: NA; clone_size: NA; cdr3_aa: CASSEALGDRAKNIQYF; cdr3_nt: TGTGCCAGCAGTGAAGCGCTTGGAGACAGGGCCAAAAACATTCAGTACTTC
v_call: TRBV20-1; j_call: TRBJ1-1; d_call: NA; clone_size: NA; cdr3_aa: CSASFGSGGTEAFF; cdr3_nt: TGCAGTGCTAGTTTTGGGTCGGGAGGGACTGAAGCTTTCTTT
v_call: TRBV30; j_call: TRBJ1-5; d_call: TRBD1; clone_size: NA; cdr3_aa: CAWTDGQGRSQPQHF; cdr3_nt: TGTGCCTGGACCGATGGACAGGGGAGATCTCAGCCCCAGCATTTT
v_call: TRBV7-2; j_call: TRBJ2-4; d_call: NA; clone_size: NA; cdr3_aa: CASSLSGLNIQYF; cdr3_nt: TGTGCCAGCAGCTTAAGTGGGCTGAACATTCAGTACTTC
v_call: TRBV4-2; j_call: TRBJ1-2; d_call: NA; clone_size: NA; cdr3_aa: CASSPQLSEGVGYTF; cdr3_nt: TGTGCCAGCAGCCCACAGCTCAGTGAGGGGGTCGGCTACACCTTC
v_call: TRBV3-1/TRBV3-2; j_call: TRBJ1-2; d_call: NA; clone_size: NA; cdr3_aa: CASSQAEGVSGYTF; cdr3_nt: TGTGCCAGCAGCCAAGCAGAGGGGGTGAGCGGCTACACCTTC
v_call: TRBV3-1/TRBV3-2; j_call: TRBJ2-3; d_call: NA; clone_size: once; cdr3_aa: CASSQDFPSTDTQYF; cdr3_nt: TGTGCCAGCAGCCAAGATTTCCCGAGCACAGATACGCAGTATTTT
v_call: TRBV5-1; j_call: TRBJ1-1; d_call: NA; clone_size: NA; cdr3_aa: CASSPTTYPDTEAFF; cdr3_nt: TGCGCCAGCAGCCCCACTACCTATCCCGACACTGAAGCTTTCTTT
v_call: TRBV29-1; j_call: TRBJ1-2; d_call: TRBD1; clone_size: NA; cdr3_aa: CSVAGTGDLAYGYTF; cdr3_nt: TGCAGCGTGGCCGGGACAGGGGATTTGGCCTATGGCTACACCTTC
v_call: TRBV5-4; j_call: TRBJ2-1; d_call: NA; clone_size: NA; cdr3_aa: CASSFHSNEQFF; cdr3_nt: TGTGCCAGCAGCTTCCACAGCAATGAGCAGTTCTTC
v_call: TRBV14; j_call: TRBJ1-4; d_call: NA; clone_size: NA; cdr3_aa: CASSQDLSGGSPNEKLFF; cdr3_nt: TGTGCCAGCAGCCAAGATCTGAGTGGGGGCAGCCCTAATGAAAAACTGTTTTTT
v_call: TRBV29-1; j_call: TRBJ2-1; d_call: NA; clone_size: NA; cdr3_aa: CSEPTTGTYNEQFF; cdr3_nt: TGCAGCGAACCCACGACAGGGACTTACAATGAGCAGTTCTTC
v_call: TRBV12-3/TRBV12-4; j_call: TRBJ1-1; d_call: TRBD1; clone_size: NA; cdr3_aa: CASSPRDREAFF; cdr3_nt: TGTGCCAGCAGTCCCCGGGACAGGGAAGCTTTCTTT
v_call: TRBV7-7; j_call: TRBJ2-1; d_call: TRBD1; clone_size: NA; cdr3_aa: CASSARTGDWGEQFF; cdr3_nt: TGTGCCAGCAGCGCCCGGACAGGGGATTGGGGTGAGCAGTTCTTC
v_call: TRBV7-9; j_call: TRBJ1-1; d_call: NA; clone_size: NA; cdr3_aa: CASSPLGGLPNTEAFF; cdr3_nt: TGTGCCAGCAGCCCTTTAGGTGGGCTTCCGAACACTGAAGCTTTCTTT
v_call: TRBV30; j_call: TRBJ2-7; d_call: NA; clone_size: NA; cdr3_aa: CAWSVSQGPYEQYF; cdr3_nt: TGTGCCTGGAGTGTATCGCAGGGCCCATACGAGCAGTACTTC
v_call: TRBV24-1; j_call: TRBJ2-3; d_call: NA; clone_size: NA; cdr3_aa: CATRDGTDTQYF; cdr3_nt: TGTGCCACGCGGGACGGCACAGATACGCAGTATTTT
v_call: TRBV30; j_call: TRBJ1-4; d_call: NA; clone_size: NA; cdr3_aa: CAWSRRPQEEKLFF; cdr3_nt: TGTGCCTGGAGTAGGAGACCACAGGAAGAAAAACTGTTTTTT
v_call: TRBV19; j_call: TRBJ1-1; d_call: NA; clone_size: NA; cdr3_aa: CASTEGGLNTEAFF; cdr3_nt: TGTGCCAGTACTGAAGGAGGGTTGAACACTGAAGCTTTCTTT
v_call: TRBV6-5; j_call: TRBJ1-1; d_call: NA; clone_size: NA; cdr3_aa: CASSYRGRTEAFF; cdr3_nt: TGTGCCAGCAGTTACAGGGGTCGGACTGAAGCTTTCTTT
v_call: TRBV19; j_call: TRBJ1-2; d_call: TRBD1; clone_size: NA; cdr3_aa: CASSIGRTGDGYTF; cdr3_nt: TGTGCCAGTAGTATAGGCCGCACAGGGGATGGCTACACCTTC
v_call: TRBV20-1; j_call: TRBJ2-3; d_call: NA; clone_size: NA; cdr3_aa: CSASSRFWGLDGTDTQYF; cdr3_nt: TGCAGTGCTAGTTCTCGTTTCTGGGGGCTAGATGGCACAGATACGCAGTATTTT
v_call: TRBV5-8; j_call: TRBJ2-3; d_call: NA; clone_size: NA; cdr3_aa: CASSLGGPSTDTQYF; cdr3_nt: TGTGCCAGCAGCTTGGGAGGGCCAAGCACAGATACGCAGTATTTT
v_call: TRBV4-1; j_call: TRBJ2-5; d_call: TRBD1; clone_size: NA; cdr3_aa: CASSQEGQGPEETQYF; cdr3_nt: TGCGCCAGCAGCCAGGAAGGACAGGGCCCCGAAGAGACCCAGTACTTC
v_call: TRBV5-6; j_call: TRBJ1-2; d_call: NA; clone_size: NA; cdr3_aa: CASTSTWQYGYTF; cdr3_nt: TGTGCCAGCACCTCCACGTGGCAGTATGGCTACACCTTC
v_call: TRBV3-1/TRBV3-2; j_call: TRBJ2-1; d_call: TRBD2; clone_size: NA; cdr3_aa: CASSQELKRGSSYNEQFF; cdr3_nt: TGTGCCAGCAGCCAAGAATTGAAGCGGGGCAGCTCCTACAATGAGCAGTTCTTC
v_call: TRBV5-1; j_call: TRBJ1-6; d_call: NA; clone_size: once; cdr3_aa: CASRYRVMNSPLHF; cdr3_nt: TGCGCCAGCAGATACAGGGTAATGAATTCACCCCTCCACTTT